The clone carrying this TCR beta chain showed up just once. Its antigen is as yet unknown. This record comes from a study of cytomegalovirus exposure and HLA in healthy donors. Primers: 60 Vbeta forward and 13 Jbeta reverse. Here immunoSEQ multiplex PCR was the method, and the copy in TCRdb shows in-frame clones only, minus some. The sample holds some 200,000 clones, around 83% seen once. The study, taken as a whole, reports: Rare TCR sequences dominated, though some public TCRs recurred in many donors. A list of approximately 160 TCR beta chains associated with cytomegalovirus was given. Later analysis identified a missense DCLRE1C variant that was linked to TCR beta V- and J-gene trimming.

V shed 4 bases and J shed 4 bases, with 22 bases lying between them. CDR3 size: 17 residues. CDR1 is LNHDA, CDR2 SQIVND, per germline (reference sequence). The chain recombines TRBV19 with TRBJ1-1; D gene unclear. This receptor was identified in a girl aged 5-17 years in good health and CMV-seronegative. The specimen was PBMCs. CDR3 region: CASSKSRPGRDGTEAFF. For the CDR3, the DNA is TGTGCCAGTAGTAAAAGTAGGCCAGGTCGGGATGGCACTGAAGCTTTCTTT.